These 7 T cell receptor beta chains share one sample of origin, sequenced in a study of T cells after yellow fever vaccination. Using its own MiXCR run on the 5' RACE reads, TCRdb lists one record per CDR3 protein. The sample includes some 350,000 distinct CDR3 sequences, roughly 8.7% of them seen just once. The sequencing used PBMCs, collected on the day of the first yellow fever vaccination. The receptors stem from a man in his late teens or twenties who received the YFV17D yellow fever vaccine.

The table lists this clonotype with a few counts. This chain connects TRBV7-3 to TRBJ2-7; TRBD1 aligns across 9 bases. Germline trimming cut 5 bases from V and 7 bases from J; bases unmatched to any gene: 6. This CDR3 has 13 residues. The V gene's germline CDR1 is SGHTA and CDR2 FQGTGA. The CDR3 DNA is TGTGCCAGCAGCCGGGACAGGGAGAGGGAGCAGTACTTC. Translating gives CASSRDREREQYF.

The rearrangement links TRBV9 to TRBJ2-1, with 8 bases matching TRBD2. Losses at the gene ends were 2 bases for V and 9 bases for J; bases not matched to a gene: 7. The CDR3 is 14 amino acids. Looked up from germline, CDR1 is SGDLS and CDR2 is YYNGEE. The CDR3 sequence is CASSVGTRVLEQFF. In DNA, the CDR3 is TGTGCCAGCAGCGTCGGGACTAGAGTCCTTGAGCAGTTCTTC. The full variable domain, in which reference TRBV9 and TRBJ2-1 provide the parts outside the CDR3, is DSGVTQTPKHLITATGQRVTLRCSPRSGDLSVYWYQQSLDQGLQFLIQYYNGEERAKGNILERFSAQQFPDLHSELNLSSLELGDSALYFCASSVGTRVLEQFFGPGTRLTVL.

This chain's CDR3 is CASSASGSGGAGDTQYF. The CDR3 nucleotides are TGTGCCAGCAGCGCCTCGGGGAGCGGGGGGGCTGGAGATACGCAGTATTTT. V usage is TRBV7-3 and J usage is TRBJ2-3; TRBD2 agrees at 10 bases. J gave up 5 bases and V 5 bases, and 13 bases lay outside the gene matches. The CDR3 loop spans 17 amino acids. The V gene's germline CDR1 is SGHTA and CDR2 FQGTGA.

This clonotype was observed many times. The CDR3 DNA follows: TGTGCCAGCAGCGTAGGGAATTCACCCCTCCACTTT. Its protein is CASSVGNSPLHF. This chain connects TRBV9 to TRBJ1-6; no reliable D call. The CDR3 consists of 12 residues. Germline assignment: CDR1 SGDLS and CDR2 YYNGEE. V was clipped by 0 bases and J by 7 bases, with 2 bases between them.

The chain has TRBV5-5 and TRBJ1-2; D is uncertain. CDR1 is SGHKS and CDR2 is YYEKEE in the germline V gene (reference sequence). The CDR3 totals 13 residues. CDR3 protein: CAMSPGVDYGYTF. DNA for the CDR3: TGTGCTATGAGCCCCGGGGTGGACTATGGCTACACCTTC.

This clonotype was seen a few times. J is TRBJ2-1 and V is TRBV20-1, with D maybe TRBD2 (5 bases). CDR3 length: 14 residues. Trimming left V 4 bases short and J 2 bases short, with 12 bases between. Germline V gene sequence: CDR1 DFQATT, CDR2 SNEGSKA (reference sequence). In DNA, the CDR3 is TGCAGTGCTACCATTACCGGGGCCTACAATGAGCAGTTCTTC. It encodes CSATITGAYNEQFF.

This clonotype was seen ten or more times. The chain is built from TRBV13 and TRBJ2-7, with D maybe TRBD2 (6 bases). The CDR3 contains 14 residues. V gave up 3 bases and J gave up 1 base, with 10 bases separating them. The germline CDR1 and CDR2 sequences are PRHDT and FYEKMQ (reference sequence). The CDR3 loop reads CASSLRGLSYEQYF. CDR3 nucleotides: TGTGCCAGCAGCTTGCGGGGCCTTTCCTACGAGCAGTACTTC.